The source of this T cell receptor (beta chain) is a study of control samples from healthy donors and cancer patients. Clones were read by immunoSEQ multiplex PCR, and TCRdb kept only the in-frame ones, dropping some. The profile shows about 80,000 clones, roughly 89% of them singletons. The CDR3 consists of 16 residues. Germline V gene sequence: CDR1 ENHRY, CDR2 SYGVKD. The ends were cut back, 0 bases at V and 0 bases at J, with 11 bases in the middle. This clonotype was obtained from a man over 45 in good health. The chain links TRBV10-3 to TRBJ1-1; unclear D gene. Sequencing was done on a sample of blood. This chain's CDR3 is CAISESAGSMNTEAFF. The CDR3 coding sequence is TGTGCCATCAGTGAGTCGGCGGGATCTATGAACACTGAAGCTTTCTTT.